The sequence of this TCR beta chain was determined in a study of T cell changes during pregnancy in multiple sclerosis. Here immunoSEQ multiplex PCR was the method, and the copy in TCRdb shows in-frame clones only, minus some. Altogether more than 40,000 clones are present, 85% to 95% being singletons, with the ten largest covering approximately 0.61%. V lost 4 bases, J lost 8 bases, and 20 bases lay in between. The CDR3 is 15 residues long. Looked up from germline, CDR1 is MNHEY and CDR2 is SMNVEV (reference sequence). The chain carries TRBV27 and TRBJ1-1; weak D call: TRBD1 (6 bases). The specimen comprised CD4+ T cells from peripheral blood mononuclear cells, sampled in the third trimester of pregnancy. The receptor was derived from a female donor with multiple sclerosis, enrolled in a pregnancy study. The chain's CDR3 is CASSSYRVVSGEAFF. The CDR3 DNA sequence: TGTGCCAGCAGTTCGTACAGGGTAGTTTCAGGAGAAGCTTTCTTT.